This TCR beta chain was identified in a study of T cell repertoires in cytomegalovirus infection. Looking at the study overall: Public TCR beta signatures marked donors with CMV infection and the matching HLA. Notes on the study in general: CMV-specific HLA-C-restricted TCR beta clonotypes dominated the ex vivo response.

This clonotype was observed many times. Antigen unknown. TCRdb fed the reads into MiXCR, producing one record per CDR3 protein. Here the sample spans approximately 750,000 distinct CDR3 sequences, about 40% being singletons. Germline V gene data show CDR1 as SGHRS and CDR2 as YFSETQ. With V trimmed by 0 bases and J by 8 bases, 5 bases remained unmatched. The CDR3 contains 15 residues. The chain has TRBV5-1 and TRBJ2-1, with 10 positions matching TRBD2. Sequencing was performed on PBMCs. This TCR was recovered from a human donor in good health (CMV status not recorded). Some clones in this sample may be carry-over from other donors' samples. The chain's CDR3 is CASSLDTSGVDEQFF. CDR3 nucleotide sequence: TGCGCCAGCAGCTTGGATACTAGCGGGGTAGATGAGCAGTTCTTC.